What follows are 24 T cell receptor beta chains derived from one specimen sequenced in a study of cytomegalovirus exposure and HLA in healthy donors. The PCR made use of 60 Vbeta and 13 Jbeta primers. The table came from immunoSEQ multiplex PCR; TCRdb's copy has only in-frame clones and leaves some out. The sample has around 90,000 clones, around 85% seen once. The source material was PBMCs. The receptors shown here come from a man aged 35-49 years in good health and CMV-seropositive.

The chain is built from TRBV11-2 and TRBJ2-5; TRBD1 aligns across 8 bases. Germline V gives CDR1 SGHAT, CDR2 FQNNGV. Trimming removed 5 bases from V and 2 bases from J; junction bases left unmatched: 4. The CDR3 has 14 residues. The CDR3 DNA is TGTGCCAGCAGCACGCAGGGGGCTCAAGAGACCCAGTACTTC. It yields the protein CASSTQGAQETQYF.

V is TRBV19 and J is TRBJ1-6; D gene ambiguous. CDR1 is LNHDA and CDR2 is SQIVND in the germline V gene (reference sequence). V was trimmed by 5 bases and J by 0 bases, leaving 20 bases between them. The CDR3 length is 19 residues. In nucleotides, the CDR3 is TGTGCCAGTAGTCTACCTGGAGGCGCCGGAAGCTCCTATAATTCACCCCTCCACTTT. This codes for CASSLPGGAGSSYNSPLHF.

The rearrangement joins TRBV7-9 to TRBJ2-3; 15 nucleotides agree with TRBD2. The CDR3 consists of 16 residues. Germline V lookup: CDR1 SEHNR, CDR2 FQNEAQ (reference sequence). V shed 5 bases and J 6 bases; nucleotides not matched to a gene: 6. CDR3 loop: CASSHGLAGGPDTQYF. As DNA, the CDR3 is TGTGCCAGCAGCCACGGACTAGCGGGAGGGCCCGATACGCAGTATTTT.

This clone was seen a single time. Germline and junction disagree at one end, which may indicate a read error. V and J are TRBV4-1 and TRBJ1-2, with 7 positions matching TRBD1. There are 14 residues in the CDR3. Germline V gene sequence: CDR1 MGHRA, CDR2 YSYEKL. The CDR3, as DNA: TGTGCCAGCAGCGCCCGGGACAGCTCCTATGGCTACACCTTC. It codes for CASSARDSSYGYTF.

J is TRBJ2-7 and V is TRBV28; TRBD1 matches at 9 bases. The V and J ends lost 9 bases and 0 bases, in that order; junction bases with no gene match: 18. CDR1 and CDR2 from the germline V gene are MDHEN and SYDVKM. The CDR3 runs to 18 residues. CDR3 DNA sequence: TGTGCCAGTAACCTCGGGACAGGGATTGTTGGGTTCTCCTACGAGCAGTACTTC. It encodes CASNLGTGIVGFSYEQYF.

The chain couples TRBV29-1 to TRBJ2-7; 16 bases match TRBD2. Trimming cost V 7 bases and J 2 bases; bases outside gene matches: 11. Germline V lookup: CDR1 SQVTM, CDR2 ANQGSEA. The CDR3 is made up of 17 amino acids. The DNA for the CDR3 is TGCAGCGCTAGCTCCGGGACTAGCGGGGGGGCCCCCTACGAGCAGTACTTC. It is translated as CSASSGTSGGAPYEQYF.

This clone came up a few times. The CDR3: CASSRTSGGADTQYF. The CDR3 DNA is TGTGCCAGCAGCCGGACTAGCGGGGGGGCAGATACGCAGTATTTT. V and J are TRBV7-3 and TRBJ2-3, with 15 bases matching TRBD2. With V trimmed by 5 bases and J by 4 bases, 1 base remained unmatched. Germline assignment: CDR1 SGHTA and CDR2 FQGTGA. CDR3 length equals 15 residues.

This clone was recorded a few times. This sequence joins TRBV2 and TRBJ1-2; 7 nucleotides agree with TRBD1. V lost 5 bases to trimming and J lost 8 bases; unmatched junction nucleotides: 11. Germline assignment: CDR1 SNHLY and CDR2 FYNNEI. The CDR3 contains 14 residues. CDR3 loop: CASSLMTGFEGYTF. For the CDR3, the DNA is TGTGCCAGCAGTTTAATGACAGGGTTTGAAGGCTACACCTTC.

This clone was seen a handful of times. The rearrangement links TRBV25-1 to TRBJ2-7, with D perhaps matching TRBD2 (6 bases). Germline CDR1 and CDR2: MGHDK and SYGVNS. The CDR3 length is 13 residues. V was shortened by 0 bases and J by 4 bases, with 7 bases between the two germline ends. The chain's CDR3 is CASSEYAGYEQYF. The CDR3 coding sequence is TGTGCCAGCAGTGAATATGCGGGGTACGAGCAGTACTTC.

The V and J genes are TRBV28 and TRBJ1-1; a weak D match, TRBD1 (6 bases). Trimming cost V 8 bases and J 1 base, with 11 bases left between them. CDR1 is MDHEN, CDR2 SYDVKM, per germline. This CDR3 region has 13 residues. The CDR3 loop is CASGPGQNTEAFF. The DNA of the CDR3 is TGTGCCAGCGGACCGGGACAGAACACTGAAGCTTTCTTT. Combining the CDR3 with reference TRBV28 and TRBJ1-1 gives the whole variable domain DVKVTQSSRYLVKRTGEKVFLECVQDMDHENMFWYRQDPGLGLRLIYFSYDVKMKEKGDIPEGYSVSREKKERFSLILESASTNQTSMYLCASGPGQNTEAFFGQGTRLTVV.

The chain carries TRBV11-2 and TRBJ1-4; D is unclear. The CDR3 is made up of 15 amino acids. CDR1 is SGHAT, CDR2 FQNNGV, per germline. Trimming stripped 1 base from V and 1 base from J, with 7 bases between. In nucleotides, the CDR3 is TGTGCCAGCAGCTTAGCAGATCTAACTAATGAAAAACTGTTTTTT. This gives the protein CASSLADLTNEKLFF.

The CDR3 nucleotides read TGCGCCAGCAGCCAATTAAGCGGGGCCTACGAGCAGTACTTC. Amino acids: CASSQLSGAYEQYF. V is TRBV4-1 and J is TRBJ2-7, with 7 bases aligning to TRBD2. The CDR3 spans 14 residues. The V gene end was trimmed by 2 bases and the J gene end by 2 bases; junction bases not matched to a gene: 3. Germline V lookup: CDR1 MGHRA, CDR2 YSYEKL.

This clone has only one observation. This chain joins TRBV7-2 and TRBJ2-5, with a weak D call TRBD2 (6 bases). Per the germline V gene, CDR1 is SGHTA and CDR2 is FQGNSA. Trimming removed 1 base from V and 11 bases from J, with 14 bases in between. This CDR3 contains 13 residues. The CDR3 sequence is CASSLDGSGEQYF. The DNA for the CDR3 is TGTGCCAGCAGCTTAGACGGGAGTGGAGAGCAGTACTTC.

The chain carries TRBV19 and TRBJ1-1; D ambiguous. The V end lost 10 bases, the J end lost 5 bases, and 11 bases lay between the germline ends. Germline V lookup: CDR1 LNHDA, CDR2 SQIVND (reference sequence). The CDR3 runs 11 residues. CDR3 residues: CATRIRTEAFF. Written as DNA, the CDR3 is TGTGCCACCAGGATCCGAACTGAAGCTTTCTTT.

About this clone itself: The junction differs from germline at one of its ends, possibly a read error. The same CDR3 arises from other DNA sequences in this sample as well. The chain links TRBV18 to TRBJ2-2, with TRBD2 matching over 7 bases. Germline V gives CDR1 KGHSH, CDR2 LQKENI. This CDR3 is built from 16 residues. DNA for the CDR3: TGTGCCAGCTCGCCACAGAAGACTAGCCGCACCGGGGAGCTGTTTTTT. Its protein product is CASSPQKTSRTGELFF.

The genes are TRBV19 and TRBJ1-2; tentative D call: TRBD1 (6 bases). V shed 5 bases and J shed 7 bases, with 11 bases lying between them. Per germline, CDR1 LNHDA and CDR2 SQIVND (reference sequence). This CDR3 has 12 residues. The CDR3 DNA follows: TGTGCCAGTAGTGAGGGGGATCGTGGCTACACCTTC. Translating gives CASSEGDRGYTF.

This chain links TRBV5-1 with TRBJ2-2, with unresolved D. Trimming shortened V by 0 bases and J by 7 bases, and 10 bases separated the two germline ends. The CDR3 is made up of 14 amino acids. CDR1 is SGHRS, CDR2 YFSETQ, per germline. CDR3 coding DNA: TGCGCCAGCAGCTTGGGGGCCATTAACGGGGAGCTGTTTTTT. Protein: CASSLGAINGELFF.

V and J are TRBV5-6 and TRBJ1-1, with a tentative D call TRBD1 (6 bases). From germline, CDR1 is SGHDT and CDR2 YYEEEE. V was trimmed by 2 bases and J by 3 bases, leaving 8 bases between them. The CDR3 consists of 13 residues. The CDR3 spells CASSFAGDTEAFF. The CDR3 nucleotides read TGTGCCAGCAGCTTCGCAGGGGACACTGAAGCTTTCTTT.

The chain has TRBV18 and TRBJ2-7, with D perhaps TRBD1 (5 bases). Germline loops: CDR1 KGHSH, CDR2 LQKENI. This CDR3 has 14 amino acids. The V end was cut by 3 bases, the J end by 2 bases, with 11 bases between. The CDR3 sequence is CASSPPRQPYEQYF. For the CDR3, the DNA is TGTGCCAGCTCACCGCCGCGACAGCCCTACGAGCAGTACTTC.

The V gene is TRBV5-5, the J gene TRBJ1-1, with D hard to call. From germline, CDR1 is SGHKS and CDR2 YYEKEE (reference sequence). V gave up 4 bases and J gave up 1 base, with 17 bases separating them. CDR3 size: 16 residues. The CDR3 DNA reads TGTGCCAGCAGCCCGGTTACGGGTCTGAGGAACACTGAAGCTTTCTTT. Translating gives CASSPVTGLRNTEAFF.

This clone came up once. This chain links TRBV7-9 with TRBJ2-4; maybe TRBD1 (6 bases). V lost 0 bases to trimming and J lost 8 bases, with 17 bases between them. The germline gives CDR1 SEHNR, CDR2 FQNEAQ (reference sequence). The CDR3 totals 16 residues. CDR3 protein: CASSLAPQGRSHIQYF. CDR3 nucleotide sequence: TGTGCCAGCAGCTTAGCGCCACAGGGTCGGTCGCACATTCAGTACTTC.

This sequence joins TRBV6-5 and TRBJ1-6, with 7 bases that match TRBD1. The CDR3 totals 16 residues. Per germline, CDR1 MNHEY and CDR2 SVGAGI. After removal of 4 bases from V and 7 bases from J, the junction contained 10 bases not matched to a gene. The CDR3 region has the DNA TGTGCCAGCAGTTCCCAACAGGGGTTCCAAAATTCACCCCTCCACTTT. Protein: CASSSQQGFQNSPLHF.

Here the CDR3 reads CASSLGTGNFYEQYF. The CDR3 DNA sequence: TGTGCCAGCAGCTTAGGTACAGGGAACTTCTACGAGCAGTACTTC. The V call is TRBV11-2, the J call TRBJ2-7; a possible D gene is TRBD1 (6 bases). Per germline, CDR1 SGHAT and CDR2 FQNNGV. There are 15 residues in the CDR3. Trimming removed 1 base at V and 3 bases at J, with 13 bases between.

The chain combines TRBV12-5 with TRBJ1-5; 7 nucleotides match TRBD1. Germline V gene sequence: CDR1 LGHNT, CDR2 FRNRAP. V dropped 1 base and J dropped 4; count of bases not matched to a gene: 4. This CDR3 spans 15 amino acids. In nucleotides, the CDR3 is TGTGCTAGTGGTTTGGCGGACAGGCCAAATCAGCCCCAGCATTTT. It specifies CASGLADRPNQPQHF.